The text below deals with one T cell receptor (beta chain). This record belongs to a study of T cells in Graves' hyperthyroidism and ophthalmopathy. This CDR3 has 13 residues. Per germline, CDR1 MDHEN and CDR2 SYDVKM. V was clipped by 5 bases and J by 2 bases; unmatched bases: 2. TCR beta CDR3 regions were amplified from RNA. The primer set for the first-round RT-PCR of the TCR CDR3 was HTBI. TCRdb itself ran the multiplex PCR reads through MiXCR, one entry per CDR3 protein. This sample has 200,000 to 300,000 distinct CDR3 sequences; about 25% occur once, and the top ten carry around 40%. The sample was blood. The gene calls are TRBV28 and TRBJ2-7; 8 bases align to TRBD1. The TCR sequence derives from a middle-aged woman with Graves' ophthalmopathy. Here the CDR3 DNA reads TGTGCCAGCAGTATGGGACAGGCCTACGAGCAGTACTTC. It encodes CASSMGQAYEQYF.